One and the same sample provided the 5 T cell receptor beta chains below, sequenced in a study of T cell changes during pregnancy in multiple sclerosis. Sequencing was performed with immunoSEQ multiplex PCR; in TCRdb, only in-frame clones are kept and a portion is missing. The sample yields roughly 75,000 clones, about 93% seen once. The specimen comprised peripheral blood, sampled after pregnancy. The receptors stem from a female donor in good health, enrolled as a control in a pregnancy study.

This chain joins TRBV30 and TRBJ2-2, with 14 bases that match TRBD2. The V segment lost 5 bases and the J segment 3 bases; nucleotides outside the gene matches: 8. Per the germline V gene, CDR1 is GTSNPN and CDR2 is SVGIG (reference sequence). There are 17 residues in the CDR3. CDR3 nucleotide sequence: TGTGCCTGGGGAGCTGGACTAGCGGGGGGATACACCGGGGAGCTGTTTTTT. Amino acids: CAWGAGLAGGYTGELFF.

The rearrangement joins TRBV30 to TRBJ2-7; TRBD2 might be the D (5 bases). The CDR3 consists of 13 residues. Germline assignment: CDR1 GTSNPN and CDR2 SVGIG (reference sequence). Deletions cut 3 bases from V and 7 bases from J, with 16 bases between. This CDR3 is CAWRDLGFGEQYF. In nucleotides, the CDR3 is TGTGCCTGGAGGGACTTGGGGTTTGGTGAGCAGTACTTC. Complete variable domain (other parts from reference TRBV30 and TRBJ2-7): SQTIHQWPATLVQPVGSPLSLECTVEGTSNPNLYWYRQAAGRGLQLLFYSVGIGQISSEVPQNLSASRPQDRQFILSSKKLLLSDSGFYLCAWRDLGFGEQYFGPGTRLTVT.

By share of the sample, this clone is large. V gene TRBV28 combines with J gene TRBJ2-7; 7 bases match TRBD2. After removal of 3 bases from V and 3 bases from J, the junction contained 8 bases not matched to a gene. The CDR3 loop spans 15 amino acids. Germline V gene data show CDR1 as MDHEN and CDR2 as SYDVKM. CDR3 amino acids: CASSLLGGSLYEQYF. For the CDR3, the DNA is TGTGCCAGCAGTTTGTTGGGAGGGTCCCTCTACGAGCAGTACTTC.

V gene TRBV12-5 combines with J gene TRBJ1-2; D ambiguous. Germline CDR1 and CDR2: LGHNT and FRNRAP. The V end was cut by 8 bases, the J end by 7 bases, with 14 bases between. CDR3 length: 12 amino acids. CDR3: CASIAREAGYTF. CDR3 nucleotide sequence: TGTGCTAGTATCGCCCGGGAGGCTGGCTACACCTTC.

This chain links TRBV6-1 with TRBJ1-2, with TRBD1 identical over 9 bases. This CDR3 is 18 amino acids long. Losses at the gene ends were 4 bases for V and 2 bases for J; bases not matched to a gene: 14. Germline assignment: CDR1 MNHNS and CDR2 SASEGT. The CDR3 nucleotides read TGTGCCAGCAGTGTTAGAGAGACTACAGGGGGCACAAACTATGGCTACACCTTC. The encoded protein is CASSVRETTGGTNYGYTF.